This is a list of T cell receptor beta chains from one sample in a study of cytomegalovirus exposure and HLA in healthy donors. Using immunoSEQ multiplex PCR, the repertoire was profiled, and TCRdb retains in-frame clones only, with some absent. The sample includes around 230,000 clones, about 81% of them seen just once. Sequenced material: PBMCs. The source of these receptors is a man in his forties in good health and CMV-seropositive. Both conserved end residues are part of each CDR3. Each record gives: clone size, D gene, V gene, J gene, CDR3 protein, CDR3 DNA. The D gene is left open where the match is weak. The size of a clone is reported for some rows only, either as once, few or many, or as a class for expanded clones.

clone size: -
D gene: TRBD2
V gene: TRBV6-5
J gene: TRBJ2-4
CDR3 protein: CASSSTSGRGNIQYF
CDR3 DNA: TGTGCCAGCAGTTCGACTAGCGGGAGGGGAAACATTCAGTACTTC

clone size: -
D gene: TRBD1
V gene: TRBV15
J gene: TRBJ1-1
CDR3 protein: CATSRDRDRGEAFF
CDR3 DNA: TGTGCCACCAGCAGAGATCGGGACAGAGGAGAAGCTTTCTTT

clone size: -
D gene: -
V gene: TRBV15
J gene: TRBJ1-2
CDR3 protein: CATSRGGGGVYGYTF
CDR3 DNA: TGTGCCACCAGCAGAGGGGGGGGCGGAGTCTATGGCTACACCTTC

clone size: -
D gene: TRBD1
V gene: TRBV9
J gene: TRBJ1-5
CDR3 protein: CASNQGGVSNQPQHF
CDR3 DNA: TGTGCCAGCAACCAGGGGGGAGTTAGCAATCAGCCCCAGCATTTT

clone size: once
D gene: TRBD2
V gene: TRBV27
J gene: TRBJ2-7
CDR3 protein: CASSLRGLASYEQYF
CDR3 DNA: TGTGCCAGCAGTTTAAGGGGACTAGCCTCCTACGAGCAGTACTTC

clone size: once
D gene: TRBD2
V gene: TRBV10-3
J gene: TRBJ2-3
CDR3 protein: CAISANSGRVTDTQYF
CDR3 DNA: TGTGCCATCAGTGCTAATAGCGGGAGGGTTACAGATACGCAGTATTTT

clone size: once
D gene: TRBD1
V gene: TRBV27
J gene: TRBJ2-7
CDR3 protein: CASSADRAENEQYF
CDR3 DNA: TGTGCCAGCAGTGCCGACAGGGCCGAGAACGAGCAGTACTTC

clone size: few
D gene: TRBD1
V gene: TRBV6-4
J gene: TRBJ2-2
CDR3 protein: CASTRDSANTGELFF
CDR3 DNA: TGTGCCAGCACACGGGACAGCGCGAACACCGGGGAGCTGTTTTTT

clone size: -
D gene: TRBD1
V gene: TRBV9
J gene: TRBJ1-1
CDR3 protein: CASSTNSGQGEAFF
CDR3 DNA: TGTGCCAGCAGTACAAATTCGGGACAGGGTGAAGCTTTCTTT

clone size: -
D gene: -
V gene: TRBV28
J gene: TRBJ1-1
CDR3 protein: CASRTPGLRTEAFF
CDR3 DNA: TGTGCCAGCAGGACTCCGGGATTAAGGACTGAAGCTTTCTTT

clone size: -
D gene: -
V gene: TRBV15
J gene: TRBJ1-5
CDR3 protein: CATSRVADQPQHF
CDR3 DNA: TGTGCCACCAGCAGAGTTGCGGATCAGCCCCAGCATTTT

clone size: -
D gene: TRBD2
V gene: TRBV10-1
J gene: TRBJ2-1
CDR3 protein: CASSHGGGRDEQFF
CDR3 DNA: TGCGCCAGCAGTCACGGGGGAGGGCGGGATGAGCAGTTCTTC

clone size: -
D gene: -
V gene: TRBV10-2
J gene: TRBJ1-1
CDR3 protein: CASRARDFPNTEAFF
CDR3 DNA: TGCGCCAGCAGAGCCCGGGACTTCCCGAACACTGAAGCTTTCTTT

clone size: -
D gene: -
V gene: TRBV30
J gene: TRBJ1-2
CDR3 protein: CAWSSPTGANYGYTF
CDR3 DNA: TGTGCCTGGAGCTCCCCCACAGGAGCTAACTATGGCTACACCTTC

clone size: -
D gene: -
V gene: TRBV21-1
J gene: TRBJ2-7
CDR3 protein: CASSSGYEQYF
CDR3 DNA: TGTGCCAGCAGCTCGGGCTACGAGCAGTACTTC

clone size: -
D gene: -
V gene: TRBV29-1
J gene: TRBJ1-1
CDR3 protein: CSVRGTDGSIRSEAFF
CDR3 DNA: TGCAGCGTTCGCGGGACGGACGGATCTATAAGAAGCGAAGCTTTCTTT

clone size: -
D gene: TRBD1
V gene: TRBV18
J gene: TRBJ1-1
CDR3 protein: CASSPGTGRMRTEAFF
CDR3 DNA: TGTGCCAGCTCACCCGGGACAGGCAGGATGAGAACTGAAGCTTTCTTT

clone size: -
D gene: -
V gene: TRBV30
J gene: TRBJ1-1
CDR3 protein: CAWIRWNTEAFF
CDR3 DNA: TGTGCCTGGATCCGGTGGAACACTGAAGCTTTCTTT

clone size: once
D gene: -
V gene: TRBV29-1
J gene: TRBJ1-5
CDR3 protein: CSVEDPVGQPQHF
CDR3 DNA: TGCAGCGTTGAAGATCCAGTCGGGCAGCCCCAGCATTTT

clone size: -
D gene: -
V gene: TRBV5-4
J gene: TRBJ2-7
CDR3 protein: CASSSPGLSYEQYF
CDR3 DNA: TGTGCCAGCAGCTCTCCTGGACTGTCCTACGAGCAGTACTTC

clone size: few
D gene: -
V gene: TRBV5-6
J gene: TRBJ1-4
CDR3 protein: CASTGASEKLFF
CDR3 DNA: TGTGCCAGCACTGGGGCCTCTGAAAAACTGTTTTTT

clone size: few
D gene: TRBD2
V gene: TRBV10-2
J gene: TRBJ2-3
CDR3 protein: CASSLAGGVSTDTQYF
CDR3 DNA: TGCGCCAGCTCCCTAGCGGGTGGGGTTTCCACAGATACGCAGTATTTT

clone size: -
D gene: TRBD2
V gene: TRBV7-9
J gene: TRBJ2-5
CDR3 protein: CASRPTSGRASLVETQYF
CDR3 DNA: TGTGCCAGCAGACCCACTAGCGGGAGGGCCAGCCTCGTGGAGACCCAGTACTTC

clone size: -
D gene: -
V gene: TRBV6-1
J gene: TRBJ2-3
CDR3 protein: CASSEPRRGGTDTQYF
CDR3 DNA: TGTGCCAGCAGTGAACCAAGAAGGGGGGGTACAGATACGCAGTATTTT

clone size: few
D gene: TRBD2
V gene: TRBV7-3
J gene: TRBJ2-2
CDR3 protein: CASSLGLAGSSGELFF
CDR3 DNA: TGTGCCAGCAGCTTGGGACTAGCGGGGTCGTCCGGGGAGCTGTTTTTT

clone size: few
D gene: TRBD1
V gene: TRBV7-6
J gene: TRBJ1-5
CDR3 protein: CASTTRQGEPQHF
CDR3 DNA: TGTGCCAGCACTACTAGACAGGGCGAGCCCCAGCATTTT

clone size: -
D gene: TRBD2
V gene: TRBV29-1
J gene: TRBJ2-2
CDR3 protein: CSVISGSGTGELFF
CDR3 DNA: TGCAGCGTTATTAGCGGGAGTGGTACCGGGGAGCTGTTTTTT

clone size: -
D gene: -
V gene: TRBV6-5
J gene: TRBJ2-7
CDR3 protein: CASSTGNEQYF
CDR3 DNA: TGTGCCAGCAGTACAGGGAACGAGCAGTACTTC

clone size: -
D gene: -
V gene: TRBV7-9
J gene: TRBJ2-7
CDR3 protein: CSSSPRGGGYEQYF
CDR3 DNA: TGTTCCAGCAGTCCCCGTGGGGGCGGGTACGAGCAGTACTTC

clone size: few
D gene: TRBD2
V gene: TRBV11-2
J gene: TRBJ2-7
CDR3 protein: CASRRLAGPRSYEQYF
CDR3 DNA: TGTGCCAGCAGACGACTAGCGGGTCCTCGATCCTACGAGCAGTACTTC

clone size: -
D gene: TRBD2
V gene: TRBV7-7
J gene: TRBJ2-1
CDR3 protein: CASSLGLAGVNEQFF
CDR3 DNA: TGTGCTAGCAGCTTGGGACTAGCGGGAGTAAATGAGCAGTTCTTC

clone size: -
D gene: -
V gene: TRBV5-1
J gene: TRBJ2-5
CDR3 protein: CASSQGGSAQETQYF
CDR3 DNA: TGCGCCAGCAGTCAGGGGGGAAGTGCCCAAGAGACCCAGTACTTC

clone size: -
D gene: TRBD1
V gene: TRBV6-5
J gene: TRBJ1-1
CDR3 protein: CASRLRQGNGAFF
CDR3 DNA: TGTGCCAGCAGATTAAGACAGGGGAACGGAGCTTTCTTT

clone size: -
D gene: TRBD2
V gene: TRBV7-2
J gene: TRBJ2-1
CDR3 protein: CASSASGNPYNEQFF
CDR3 DNA: TGTGCCAGCAGCGCTAGCGGGAATCCGTACAATGAGCAGTTCTTC

clone size: -
D gene: TRBD2
V gene: TRBV9
J gene: TRBJ2-3
CDR3 protein: CASSVSGRAGDTQYF
CDR3 DNA: TGTGCCAGCAGCGTTTCCGGGAGGGCCGGGGATACGCAGTATTTT